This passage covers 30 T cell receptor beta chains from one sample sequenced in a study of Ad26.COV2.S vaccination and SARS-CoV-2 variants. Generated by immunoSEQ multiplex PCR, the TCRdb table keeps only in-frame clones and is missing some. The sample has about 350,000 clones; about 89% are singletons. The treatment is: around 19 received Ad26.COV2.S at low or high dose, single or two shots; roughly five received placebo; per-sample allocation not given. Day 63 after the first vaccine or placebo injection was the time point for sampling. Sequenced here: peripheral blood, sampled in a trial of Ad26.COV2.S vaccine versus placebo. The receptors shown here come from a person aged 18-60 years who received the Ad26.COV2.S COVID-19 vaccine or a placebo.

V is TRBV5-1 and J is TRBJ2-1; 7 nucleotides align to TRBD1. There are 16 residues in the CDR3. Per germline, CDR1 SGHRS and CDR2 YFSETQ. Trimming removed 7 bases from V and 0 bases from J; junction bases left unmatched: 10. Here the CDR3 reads CASSPQGTVSYNEQFF. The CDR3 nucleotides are TGCGCCAGCTCCCCTCAAGGGACAGTCTCCTACAATGAGCAGTTCTTC. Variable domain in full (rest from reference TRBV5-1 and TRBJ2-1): KAGVTQTPRYLIKTRGQQVTLSCSPISGHRSVSWYQQTPGQGLQFLFEYFSETQRNKGNFPGRFSGRQFSNSRSEMNVSTLELGDSALYLCASSPQGTVSYNEQFFGPGTRLTVL.

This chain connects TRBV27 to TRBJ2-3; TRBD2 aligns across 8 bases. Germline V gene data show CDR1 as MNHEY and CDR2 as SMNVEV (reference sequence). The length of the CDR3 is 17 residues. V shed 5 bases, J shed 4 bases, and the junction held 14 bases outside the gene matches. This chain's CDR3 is CASSPLSGRVDADTQYF. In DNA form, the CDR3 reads TGTGCCAGCAGTCCCCTGAGCGGGAGAGTTGATGCAGATACGCAGTATTTT.

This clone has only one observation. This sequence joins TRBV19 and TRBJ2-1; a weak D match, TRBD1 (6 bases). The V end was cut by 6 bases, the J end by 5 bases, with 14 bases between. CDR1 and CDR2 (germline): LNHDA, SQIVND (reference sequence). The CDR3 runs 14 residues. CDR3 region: CASSPGHPDNEQFF. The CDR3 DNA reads TGTGCCAGTAGCCCGGGACACCCAGACAATGAGCAGTTCTTC.

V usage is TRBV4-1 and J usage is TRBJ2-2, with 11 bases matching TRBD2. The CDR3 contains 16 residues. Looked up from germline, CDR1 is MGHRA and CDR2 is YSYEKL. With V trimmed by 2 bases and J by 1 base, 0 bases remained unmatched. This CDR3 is CASSQLAGGNTGELFF. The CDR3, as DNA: TGCGCCAGCAGCCAACTAGCGGGGGGGAACACCGGGGAGCTGTTTTTT.

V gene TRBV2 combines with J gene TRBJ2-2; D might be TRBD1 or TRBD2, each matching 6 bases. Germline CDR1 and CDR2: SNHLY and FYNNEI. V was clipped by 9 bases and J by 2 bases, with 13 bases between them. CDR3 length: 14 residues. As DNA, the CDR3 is TGTGCCAGTCGGGCCGGGGGCAACACCGGGGAGCTGTTTTTT. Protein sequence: CASRAGGNTGELFF.

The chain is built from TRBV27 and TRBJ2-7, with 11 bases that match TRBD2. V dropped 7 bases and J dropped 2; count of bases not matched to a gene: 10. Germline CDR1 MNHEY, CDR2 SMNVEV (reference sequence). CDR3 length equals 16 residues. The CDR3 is CASKEGRLAGTYEQYF. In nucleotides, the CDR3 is TGTGCCAGCAAGGAGGGGCGACTAGCGGGAACCTACGAGCAGTACTTC.

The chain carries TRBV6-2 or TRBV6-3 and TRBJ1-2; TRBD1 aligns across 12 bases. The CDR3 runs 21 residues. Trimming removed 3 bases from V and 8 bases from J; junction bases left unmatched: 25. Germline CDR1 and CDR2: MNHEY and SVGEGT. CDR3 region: CASSYSSETDTKGQGAVGYTF. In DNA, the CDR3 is TGTGCCAGCAGTTATTCTTCGGAAACCGACACAAAGGGACAGGGGGCGGTCGGCTACACCTTC.

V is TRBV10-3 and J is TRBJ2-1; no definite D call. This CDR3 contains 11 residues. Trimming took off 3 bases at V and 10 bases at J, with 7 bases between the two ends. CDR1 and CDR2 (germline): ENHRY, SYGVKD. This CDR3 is CAISDGDEQFF. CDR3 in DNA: TGTGCCATCAGTGATGGAGACGAGCAGTTCTTC.

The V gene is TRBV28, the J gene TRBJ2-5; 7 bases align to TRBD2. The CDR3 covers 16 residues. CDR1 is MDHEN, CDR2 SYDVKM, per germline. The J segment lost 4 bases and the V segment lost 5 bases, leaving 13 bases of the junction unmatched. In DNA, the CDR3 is TGTGCCAGCAGTCTGCAGCGGGATCGGGGCTTAGAGACCCAGTACTTC. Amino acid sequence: CASSLQRDRGLETQYF.

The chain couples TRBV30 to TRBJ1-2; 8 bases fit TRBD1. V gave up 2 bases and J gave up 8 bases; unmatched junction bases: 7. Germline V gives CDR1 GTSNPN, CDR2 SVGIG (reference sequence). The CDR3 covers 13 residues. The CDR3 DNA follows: TGTGCCTGGAGTCCCTACAGGGGGGGCGGCTACACCTTC. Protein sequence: CAWSPYRGGGYTF.

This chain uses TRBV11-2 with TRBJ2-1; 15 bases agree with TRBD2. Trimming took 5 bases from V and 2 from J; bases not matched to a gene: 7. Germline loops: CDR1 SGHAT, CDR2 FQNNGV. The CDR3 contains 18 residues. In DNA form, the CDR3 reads TGTGCCAGCAGCCTGGGGACTAGCGGGGGGCCGACCTACAATGAGCAGTTCTTC. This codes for CASSLGTSGGPTYNEQFF.

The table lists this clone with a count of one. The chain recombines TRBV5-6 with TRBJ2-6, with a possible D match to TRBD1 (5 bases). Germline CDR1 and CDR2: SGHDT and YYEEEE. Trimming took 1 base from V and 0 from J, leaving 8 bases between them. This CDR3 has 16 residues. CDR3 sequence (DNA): TGTGCCAGCAGCTTGAGGGGCTACTCTGGGGCCAACGTCCTGACTTTC. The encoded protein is CASSLRGYSGANVLTF.

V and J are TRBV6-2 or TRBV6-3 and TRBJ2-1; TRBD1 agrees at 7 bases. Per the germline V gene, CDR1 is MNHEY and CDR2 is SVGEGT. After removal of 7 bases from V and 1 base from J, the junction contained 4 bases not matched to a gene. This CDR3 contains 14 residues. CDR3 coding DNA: TGTGCCAGCACCCCACAGGGGTCCTACAATGAGCAGTTCTTC. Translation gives CASTPQGSYNEQFF.

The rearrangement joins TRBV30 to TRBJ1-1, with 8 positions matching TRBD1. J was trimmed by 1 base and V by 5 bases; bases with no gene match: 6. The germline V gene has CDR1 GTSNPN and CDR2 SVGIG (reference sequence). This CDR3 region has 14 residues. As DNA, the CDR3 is TGTGCCTGGGATGCCGGGACAGGGAACACTGAAGCTTTCTTT. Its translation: CAWDAGTGNTEAFF.

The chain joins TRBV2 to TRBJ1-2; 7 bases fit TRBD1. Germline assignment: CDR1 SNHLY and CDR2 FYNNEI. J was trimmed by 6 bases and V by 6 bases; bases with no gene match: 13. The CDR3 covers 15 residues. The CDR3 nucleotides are TGTGCCAGCAGCCCACCTCCCCGGGACAGCAATGGCTACACCTTC. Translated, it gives CASSPPPRDSNGYTF.

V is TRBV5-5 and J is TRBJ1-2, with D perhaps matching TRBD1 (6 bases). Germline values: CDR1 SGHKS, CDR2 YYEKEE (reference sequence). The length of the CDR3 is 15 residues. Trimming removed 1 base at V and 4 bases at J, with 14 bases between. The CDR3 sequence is CASSLSGGRGYGYTF. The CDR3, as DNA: TGTGCCAGCAGCTTGTCGGGAGGCAGGGGCTATGGCTACACCTTC.

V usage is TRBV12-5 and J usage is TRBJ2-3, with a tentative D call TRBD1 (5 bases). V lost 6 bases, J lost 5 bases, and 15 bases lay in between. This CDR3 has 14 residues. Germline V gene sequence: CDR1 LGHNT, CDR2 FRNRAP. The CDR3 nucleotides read TGTGCTAGTGGGCTACCCCCAGGGATAGATACGCAGTATTTT. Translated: CASGLPPGIDTQYF.

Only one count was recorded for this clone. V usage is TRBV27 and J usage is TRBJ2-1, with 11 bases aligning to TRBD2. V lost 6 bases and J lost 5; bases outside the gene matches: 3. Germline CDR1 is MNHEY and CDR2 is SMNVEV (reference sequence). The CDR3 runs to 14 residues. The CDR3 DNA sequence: TGTGCCAGCAGAACTAGCGGGAGTCACAATGAGCAGTTCTTC. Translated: CASRTSGSHNEQFF.

CDR3 sequence reads: CATSRVSRGKVYTF. The CDR3 DNA reads as TGTGCCACCAGCAGAGTATCCAGGGGTAAAGTCTACACCTTC. The chain is built from TRBV15 and TRBJ1-2, with D tentatively TRBD1 (6 bases). CDR1 is LNHNV and CDR2 is YYDKDF in the germline V gene (reference sequence). The V gene lost 1 base and the J gene lost 10 bases, with 16 bases spanning the gap. The CDR3 totals 14 residues.

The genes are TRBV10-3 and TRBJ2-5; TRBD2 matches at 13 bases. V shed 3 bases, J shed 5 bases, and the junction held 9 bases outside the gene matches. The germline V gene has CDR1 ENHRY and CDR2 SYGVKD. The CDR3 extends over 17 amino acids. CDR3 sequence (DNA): TGTGCCATCAGTGATGATGAAGGACTAGCGGGAGTTGAGACCCAGTACTTC. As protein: CAISDDEGLAGVETQYF.

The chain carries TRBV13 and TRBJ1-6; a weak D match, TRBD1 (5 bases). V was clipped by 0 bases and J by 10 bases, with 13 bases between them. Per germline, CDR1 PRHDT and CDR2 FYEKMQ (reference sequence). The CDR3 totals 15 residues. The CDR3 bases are TGTGCCAGCAGCTTAGGAGGGGTAGTAGGGTCACCCCTCCACTTT. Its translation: CASSLGGVVGSPLHF.

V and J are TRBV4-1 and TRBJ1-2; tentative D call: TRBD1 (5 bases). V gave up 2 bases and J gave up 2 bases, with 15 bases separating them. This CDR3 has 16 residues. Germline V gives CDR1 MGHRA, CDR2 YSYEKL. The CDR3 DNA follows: TGCGCCAGCAGCCAATTCATCAGGGACGTCAACTATGGCTACACCTTC. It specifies CASSQFIRDVNYGYTF.

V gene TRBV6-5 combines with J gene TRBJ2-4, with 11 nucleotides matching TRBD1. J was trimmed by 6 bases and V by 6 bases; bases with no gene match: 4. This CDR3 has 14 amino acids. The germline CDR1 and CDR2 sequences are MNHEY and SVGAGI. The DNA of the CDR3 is TGTGCCAGCAGACCGGACAGGGGGCTAAACATTCAGTACTTC. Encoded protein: CASRPDRGLNIQYF.

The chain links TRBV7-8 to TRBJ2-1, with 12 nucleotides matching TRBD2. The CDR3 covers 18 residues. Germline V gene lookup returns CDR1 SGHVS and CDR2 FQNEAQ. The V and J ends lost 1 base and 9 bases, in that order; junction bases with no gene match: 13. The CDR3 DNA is TGTGCCAGCAGCTTAGGACTAGCGGGGGCTCTACAGATGGGTGAGCAGTTCTTC. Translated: CASSLGLAGALQMGEQFF.

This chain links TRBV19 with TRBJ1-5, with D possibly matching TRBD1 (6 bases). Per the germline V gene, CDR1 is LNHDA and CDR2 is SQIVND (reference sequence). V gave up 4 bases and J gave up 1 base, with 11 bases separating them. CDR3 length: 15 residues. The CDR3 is CASSTGHFSNQPQHF. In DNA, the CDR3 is TGTGCCAGTAGTACGGGACATTTCAGCAATCAGCCCCAGCATTTT.

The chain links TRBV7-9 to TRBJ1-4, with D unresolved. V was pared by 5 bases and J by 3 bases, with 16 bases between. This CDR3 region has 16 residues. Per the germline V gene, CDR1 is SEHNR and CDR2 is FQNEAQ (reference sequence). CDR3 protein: CASSHGRGSANEKLFF. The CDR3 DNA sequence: TGTGCCAGCAGCCACGGACGGGGAAGCGCTAATGAAAAACTGTTTTTT.

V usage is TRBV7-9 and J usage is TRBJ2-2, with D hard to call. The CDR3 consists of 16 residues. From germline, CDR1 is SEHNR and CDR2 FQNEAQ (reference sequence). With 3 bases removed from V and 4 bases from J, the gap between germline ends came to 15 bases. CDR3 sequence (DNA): TGTGCCAGCAGCTTTGAAGGGAATCTAGGCACCGGGGAGCTGTTTTTT. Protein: CASSFEGNLGTGELFF. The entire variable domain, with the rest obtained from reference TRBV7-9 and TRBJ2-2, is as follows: DTGVSQNPRHKITKRGQNVTFRCDPISEHNRLYWYRQTLGQGPEFLTYFQNEAQLEKSRLLSDRFSAERPKGSFSTLEIQRTEQGDSAMYLCASSFEGNLGTGELFFGEGSRLTVL.

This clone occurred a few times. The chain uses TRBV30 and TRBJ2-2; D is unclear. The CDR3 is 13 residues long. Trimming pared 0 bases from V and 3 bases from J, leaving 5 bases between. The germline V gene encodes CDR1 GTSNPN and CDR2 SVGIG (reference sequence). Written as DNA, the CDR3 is TGTGCCTGGAGTGTTCAATACACCGGGGAGCTGTTTTTT. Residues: CAWSVQYTGELFF. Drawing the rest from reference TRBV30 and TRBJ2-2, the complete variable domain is SQTIHQWPATLVQPVGSPLSLECTVEGTSNPNLYWYRQAAGRGLQLLFYSVGIGQISSEVPQNLSASRPQDRQFILSSKKLLLSDSGFYLCAWSVQYTGELFFGEGSRLTVL.

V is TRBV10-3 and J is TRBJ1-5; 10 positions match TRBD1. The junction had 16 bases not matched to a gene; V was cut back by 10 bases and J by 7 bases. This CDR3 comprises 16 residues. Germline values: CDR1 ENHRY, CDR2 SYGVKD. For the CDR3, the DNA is TGTGCCACCTGGGACAGGGGTTTTGGGTTTGTCCAGCCCCAGCATTTT. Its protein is CATWDRGFGFVQPQHF.

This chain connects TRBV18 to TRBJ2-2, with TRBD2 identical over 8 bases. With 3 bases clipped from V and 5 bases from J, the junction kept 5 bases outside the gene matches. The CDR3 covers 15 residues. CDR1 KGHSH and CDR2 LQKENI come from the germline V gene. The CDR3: CASSPRTSNTGELFF. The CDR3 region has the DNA TGTGCCAGCTCACCTCGGACTAGCAATACCGGGGAGCTGTTTTTT.